One and the same sample provided the 8 T cell receptor beta chains below, sequenced in a study of blood T cell repertoires in COVID-19. Only in-frame clones appear in the TCRdb table, and some are missing; sequencing was by immunoSEQ multiplex PCR. Of about 76,000 clones listed, 70% to 90% are singletons. What was sequenced was peripheral blood. The receptors come from a human donor in a cohort sampled during active COVID-19.

The CDR3 nucleotides are TGCGCCAGCAGCCAAGCCGTACAAAGCGAGCAGTACTTC. Its translation is CASSQAVQSEQYF. This sequence joins TRBV4-1 and TRBJ2-7; D not certain. V was pared by 1 base and J by 6 bases, with 10 bases between. The CDR3 length is 13 residues. Germline CDR1 is MGHRA and CDR2 is YSYEKL.

This clone was found once. The chain links TRBV5-1 to TRBJ1-4; TRBD1 might be the D (6 bases). V was cut by 0 bases and J by 8 bases, with 11 bases left in between. Germline values: CDR1 SGHRS, CDR2 YFSETQ. The CDR3 extends over 14 amino acids. The CDR3 coding sequence is TGCGCCAGCAGCTTGGGGGGGCTAGGCGAAAAACTGTTTTTT. This codes for CASSLGGLGEKLFF.

The chain joins TRBV10-3 to TRBJ1-4, with 8 nucleotides matching TRBD1. The V and J ends lost 8 bases and 5 bases, in that order; junction bases with no gene match: 4. CDR3 size: 13 residues. Germline V gene data show CDR1 as ENHRY and CDR2 as SYGVKD. The CDR3 region has the DNA TGTGCCATCTCGGGGACAGGAAATGAAAAACTGTTTTTT. Its protein is CAISGTGNEKLFF.

The table lists this clone with a count of one. Other DNA sequences in this specimen translate into the identical CDR3. The V and J genes are TRBV5-1 and TRBJ1-1; 8 nucleotides align to TRBD1. Germline values: CDR1 SGHRS, CDR2 YFSETQ. Trimming cost V 3 bases and J 4 bases; bases outside gene matches: 5. This CDR3 comprises 14 residues. DNA of the CDR3: TGCGCCAGCAGCTCGCAGGGGGCTGGCACTGAAGCTTTCTTT. Translation: CASSSQGAGTEAFF.

V gene TRBV5-4 combines with J gene TRBJ2-7; 9 bases match TRBD1. The CDR3 has 16 amino acids. Looked up from germline, CDR1 is SGHNT and CDR2 is YYREEE (reference sequence). The junction had 13 bases not matched to a gene; V was cut back by 4 bases and J by 5 bases. The chain's CDR3 is CASSPMWGDRAHEQYF. The DNA for the CDR3 is TGTGCCAGCAGCCCAATGTGGGGGGACAGGGCCCACGAGCAGTACTTC.

This chain connects TRBV4-1 to TRBJ1-1; tentative D call: TRBD1 (5 bases). This CDR3 has 15 amino acids. The germline gives CDR1 MGHRA, CDR2 YSYEKL. The V end lost 1 base, the J end lost 0 bases, and 9 bases lay between the germline ends. The CDR3 region is CASSQVGLMNTEAFF. CDR3 nucleotide sequence: TGCGCCAGCAGCCAAGTGGGACTGATGAACACTGAAGCTTTCTTT.

This rearrangement joins TRBV5-1 to TRBJ2-3, with TRBD1 matching over 7 bases. Germline trimming cut 2 bases from V and 3 bases from J; bases unmatched to any gene: 9. The CDR3 has 16 residues. In germline, CDR1 is SGHRS, CDR2 YFSETQ. This CDR3 is CASSLPKRQGTDTQYF. CDR3 in DNA: TGCGCCAGCAGCTTACCAAAGCGACAGGGAACAGATACGCAGTATTTT.

The chain uses TRBV23-1 and TRBJ2-7; 11 nucleotides agree with TRBD1. Being an ORF, TRBV23-1 has a function that is uncertain. The V and J ends lost 3 bases and 3 bases, in that order; junction bases with no gene match: 10. The CDR3 contains 17 residues. This CDR3 is CASSQPRRTGGLYEQYF. For the CDR3, the DNA is TGCGCCAGCAGTCAGCCTCGACGGACAGGGGGCCTCTACGAGCAGTACTTC.